The clone carrying this T cell receptor delta chain was detected a few times. This likely reflects a read error, since a far larger clone is one base away. Other DNA sequences of this sample code for an identical CDR3. TCRdb called clones from the RT-PCR reads again using CATT. Here the sample spans 2,500 to 3,000 delta-chain clones, roughly a fifth being singletons. This specimen comes from a study of gamma-delta T cells after stem cell transplantation. The germline V gene encodes CDR1 GEAIGNYY and CDR2 EKD. V trimming: 0 bases; J trimming: 0 bases; junction bases outside the gene matches: 9. The CDR3 runs to 17 residues.

The origin of this receptor is a human donor. It is not recorded whose cells these are; they may come from a transplant donor. The specimen was gamma-delta T cells. The genes are TRDV2 and TRDJ1; 7 nucleotides line up with TRDD3. CDR3: CACDTVGGGQYTDKLIF. In DNA, the CDR3 is TGTGCCTGTGACACCGTGGGTGGGGGACAGTACACCGATAAACTCATCTTT.